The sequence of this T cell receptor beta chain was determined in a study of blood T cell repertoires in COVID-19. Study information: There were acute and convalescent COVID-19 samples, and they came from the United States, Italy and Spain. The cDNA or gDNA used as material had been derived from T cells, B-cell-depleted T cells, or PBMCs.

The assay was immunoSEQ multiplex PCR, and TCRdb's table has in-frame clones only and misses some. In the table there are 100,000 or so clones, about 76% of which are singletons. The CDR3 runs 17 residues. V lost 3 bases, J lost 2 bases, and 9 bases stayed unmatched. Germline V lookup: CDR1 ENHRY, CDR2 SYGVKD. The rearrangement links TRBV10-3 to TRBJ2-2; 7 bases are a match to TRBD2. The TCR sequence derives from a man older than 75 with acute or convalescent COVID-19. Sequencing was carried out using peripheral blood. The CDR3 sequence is CAISEGLSGPNTGELFF. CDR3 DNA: TGTGCCATCAGTGAAGGTCTTAGCGGGCCAAACACCGGGGAGCTGTTTTTT.